A single sample is the source of the 18 T cell receptor beta chains below, sequenced in a study of shared clonotypes between healthy human individuals (dated by TCRdb to 2020 to 2022). CD8 naive samples consisted of CD45RO-negative cells that were positively selected for CCR7, yielding a CD45RA+CCR7+ population without TemRA cells. The library was made by the immunoSEQ multiplex PCR assay. What TCRdb holds here is the immuneACCESS table cut down to in-frame rearrangements. Part of the clones is not present; checked against another copy, under half of the missing clones reflect an unresolved V gene, and the others are unexplained. The sample table holds about 2.1 million clones, of which just under 95% were seen once. Together, the top ten hold less than 2% of the sample. Sample: naive CD8+ T cells from PBMCs. Reading the label with the study, this specimen's cell subset or site is: CD45RA+CCR7+. These receptors were collected from a man between 18 and 35 years old in good health. Some clones in this sample may be carry-over from other donors' samples.

The chain has TRBV6-1 and TRBJ2-7; TRBD2 matches at 12 bases. The trim removed 6 bases at V and 2 bases at J, leaving 5 bases unmatched. CDR1 is MNHNS and CDR2 is SASEGT in the germline V gene. The CDR3 totals 15 residues. CDR3 bases: TGTGCCAGCAGCCCTAGCGGGAGGGGTCCCTACGAGCAGTACTTC. Protein: CASSPSGRGPYEQYF.

The chain joins TRBV6-6 to TRBJ2-1; TRBD2 might be the D (5 bases). V was pared by 2 bases and J by 7 bases, with 9 bases between. The CDR3 length is 13 residues. Germline assignment: CDR1 MNHNY and CDR2 SVGAGI (reference sequence). The CDR3 coding sequence is TGTGCCAGCAGTTACGTAGGCGGGAATGAGCAGTTCTTC. It specifies CASSYVGGNEQFF.

This clone came up a few times. CDR3 loop: CASSLEGRTNEKLFF. DNA of the CDR3: TGTGCCAGCAGCTTAGAAGGCAGAACTAATGAAAAACTGTTTTTT. The chain uses TRBV7-8 and TRBJ1-4; D gene ambiguous. Trimming took 1 base from V and 1 from J, leaving 7 bases between them. This CDR3 is 15 amino acids long. Germline V CDR1 and CDR2: SGHVS, FQNEAQ.

The V gene is TRBV15, the J gene TRBJ2-7; tentatively, D is TRBD1 (6 bases). Germline CDR1 LNHNV, CDR2 YYDKDF (reference sequence). The CDR3 has 13 residues. V shed 9 bases and J shed 6 bases, with 18 bases lying between them. DNA of the CDR3: TGTGCCACTGGAGACAGGCCAGGTTCCGAGCAGTACTTC. It is translated as CATGDRPGSEQYF.

J is TRBJ2-7 and V is TRBV4-1, with 8 bases identical to TRBD2. Germline CDR1 MGHRA, CDR2 YSYEKL. The CDR3 is made up of 15 amino acids. The V segment lost 1 base and the J segment 4 bases; nucleotides outside the gene matches: 6. CDR3 amino acids: CASSQGGGLVYEQYF. The CDR3 bases are TGCGCCAGCAGCCAAGGGGGGGGACTAGTTTACGAGCAGTACTTC.

CDR3 sequence (DNA): TGTGCCAGCAGTTATGCCCTAGCGGGACATTACTACGAGCAGTACTTC. Amino acid sequence: CASSYALAGHYYEQYF. V gene TRBV6-6 combines with J gene TRBJ2-7; 9 nucleotides agree with TRBD2. CDR3 size: 16 residues. Looked up from germline, CDR1 is MNHNY and CDR2 is SVGAGI (reference sequence). Trimming removed 3 bases from V and 3 bases from J; junction bases left unmatched: 9.

The chain is built from TRBV9 and TRBJ2-7; D remains unclear. The CDR3 totals 13 residues. Trimming took off 0 bases at V and 3 bases at J, with 7 bases between the two ends. Germline-derived CDR1 and CDR2 are SGDLS and YYNGEE. The CDR3, as DNA: TGTGCCAGCAGCGTAGGAGTGCACTACGAGCAGTACTTC. Amino acids: CASSVGVHYEQYF.

The chain employs TRBV28 and TRBJ2-5; 8 positions agree with TRBD2. The V and J ends lost 6 bases and 0 bases, in that order; junction bases with no gene match: 9. This CDR3 has 16 amino acids. The germline V gene has CDR1 MDHEN and CDR2 SYDVKM. The DNA for the CDR3 is TGTGCCAGCAGCTCTCAGACTAGCGTGGACCAAGAGACCCAGTACTTC. Amino acids: CASSSQTSVDQETQYF.

The chain uses TRBV2 and TRBJ2-5; tentative D call: TRBD1 (6 bases). Germline assignment: CDR1 SNHLY and CDR2 FYNNEI. The CDR3 has 12 residues. Trimming cost V 8 bases and J 4 bases, with 11 bases left between them. The CDR3 DNA reads TGTGCCAGCCGGGACACCACAGAGACCCAGTACTTC. It translates to CASRDTTETQYF.

This clone was found once. The V and J genes are TRBV12-5 and TRBJ1-2, with TRBD1 as a possible D gene (5 bases). CDR3 length: 17 residues. CDR1 LGHNT and CDR2 FRNRAP come from the germline V gene. Trimming took off 1 base at V and 2 bases at J, with 17 bases between the two ends. The CDR3 region is CASGLGTMDGDNYGYTF. The CDR3 nucleotides are TGTGCTAGTGGTTTGGGTACGATGGACGGGGACAACTATGGCTACACCTTC. The complete variable domain, with remaining parts taken from reference TRBV12-5 and TRBJ1-2, reads DARVTQTPRHKVTEMGQEVTMRCQPILGHNTVFWYRQTMMQGLELLAYFRNRAPLDDSGMPKDRFSAEMPDATLATLKIQPSEPRDSAVYFCASGLGTMDGDNYGYTFGSGTRLTVV.

The V gene is TRBV7-6, the J gene TRBJ2-2; maybe TRBD2 (5 bases). Germline CDR1 and CDR2: SGHVS and FNYEAQ. The V and J ends lost 3 bases and 3 bases respectively, with 17 bases between them. The CDR3 runs 17 residues. CDR3 in amino acids: CASSLLGETAYTGELFF. For the CDR3, the DNA is TGTGCCAGCAGCTTGCTGGGAGAAACGGCATACACCGGGGAGCTGTTTTTT.

A remark on this clone: Distinct nucleotide sequences in the sample also encode this CDR3. The rearrangement uses TRBV10-3 and TRBJ1-2, with TRBD1 matching 7 bases. V lost 3 bases and J lost 8; bases outside the gene matches: 9. Germline assignment: CDR1 ENHRY and CDR2 SYGVKD. This CDR3 spans 14 amino acids. The CDR3 region has the DNA TGTGCCATCAGTGAAGGGGGCCCGCTCTACGGCTACACCTTC. This sequence encodes CAISEGGPLYGYTF.

On this clone itself: This CDR3 is also generated by other DNA sequences in the sample. This chain uses TRBV10-3 with TRBJ2-1; D uncertain. Germline-derived CDR1 and CDR2 are ENHRY and SYGVKD. V gave up 0 bases and J gave up 8 bases, with 2 bases separating them. CDR3 length equals 11 residues. The DNA of the CDR3 is TGTGCCATCAGTGAGTCCTATGAGCAGTTCTTC. This sequence encodes CAISESYEQFF.

The rearrangement links TRBV9 to TRBJ2-1, with D perhaps assigned TRBD1 or TRBD2 (5 bases each). The germline CDR1 and CDR2 sequences are SGDLS and YYNGEE. CDR3 length: 16 amino acids. Trimming cost V 3 bases and J 2 bases, with 15 bases left between them. The CDR3, as DNA: TGTGCCAGCAGCGGACGAGGTGGGACGGCCTACAATGAGCAGTTCTTC. This sequence encodes CASSGRGGTAYNEQFF.

For this clone: The same CDR3 can be traced to other DNA sequences in this sample. The J gene is TRBJ2-1, the V gene TRBV27; 12 bases fit TRBD1. Germline CDR1 MNHEY, CDR2 SMNVEV (reference sequence). Unmatched junction bases numbered 4, after V lost 5 bases and J lost 8 bases. CDR3 length: 14 amino acids. CDR3 sequence: CASSPGTGGHEQFF. In nucleotides, the CDR3 is TGTGCCAGCAGTCCCGGGACAGGGGGCCATGAGCAGTTCTTC.

The chain uses TRBV7-9 and TRBJ2-1, with 9 nucleotides matching TRBD1. Germline V gives CDR1 SEHNR, CDR2 FQNEAQ (reference sequence). The ends lost 5 bases at V and 7 bases at J; junction bases unmatched: 6. This CDR3 region has 14 residues. CDR3 loop: CASSAQTGGNEQFF. The CDR3 nucleotides read TGTGCCAGCAGCGCGCAGACAGGGGGAAATGAGCAGTTCTTC.

Points on this clone: Distinct nucleotide sequences in the sample also encode this CDR3. V usage is TRBV5-1 and J usage is TRBJ2-3; TRBD1 agrees at 7 bases. V lost 4 bases, J lost 0 bases, and 5 bases stayed unmatched. This CDR3 comprises 15 residues. The germline V gene has CDR1 SGHRS and CDR2 YFSETQ. CDR3 bases: TGCGCCAGCAGCCAAGGGACAGCTAGCACAGATACGCAGTATTTT. It encodes CASSQGTASTDTQYF. Full variable domain (outside the CDR3, taken from reference TRBV5-1 and TRBJ2-3): KAGVTQTPRYLIKTRGQQVTLSCSPISGHRSVSWYQQTPGQGLQFLFEYFSETQRNKGNFPGRFSGRQFSNSRSEMNVSTLELGDSALYLCASSQGTASTDTQYFGPGTRLTVL.

This chain links TRBV9 with TRBJ2-7, with 7 bases matching TRBD2. The CDR3 extends over 15 amino acids. Per germline, CDR1 SGDLS and CDR2 YYNGEE. V lost 0 bases to trimming and J lost 4 bases; unmatched junction nucleotides: 7. The CDR3 region is CASSVEGGRSYEQYF. The CDR3 DNA sequence: TGTGCCAGCAGCGTAGAGGGCGGGAGATCTTACGAGCAGTACTTC.